These T cell receptor beta chains were read from a single sample in a study of response to subunit inactivated influenza vaccine. One entry per CDR3 protein, called by TCRdb with MiXCR from the RT-PCR reads. In the table there are about 160,000 distinct CDR3 sequences, about 11% of which are singletons. Sequenced here: non-naive T cells sorted from PBMCs, sampled roughly 46 days after vaccination. All receptors come from a man aged 50 to 59 who received an inactivated influenza vaccine. CDR3s include the opening cysteine and the closing phenylalanine or tryptophan. Fields, in order: D gene, V gene, clone size, CDR3 length, J gene, CDR3 protein. A D gene is named only where the DNA matches it firmly. Clone sizes are given selectively: once, few, many, or a class where the clone is expanded.

>-|TRBV5-1|-|15|TRBJ1-2
CASSSNPMANYGYTF
>TRBD2|TRBV12-3/TRBV12-4|few|15|TRBJ2-3
CASSSGGRAGDTQYF
>-|TRBV4-2|few|17|TRBJ2-6
CASSQGPGIGGANVLTF
>-|TRBV12-3/TRBV12-4|few|12|TRBJ2-1
CASSSRRIGEFF
>-|TRBV5-1|few|13|TRBJ2-1
CASSLERPGSPFF
>TRBD2|TRBV20-1|-|14|TRBJ2-1
CSALSGSPRNEQFF
>TRBD1|TRBV5-1|few|15|TRBJ2-4
CASSLVGQEINIQYF
>-|TRBV18|-|15|TRBJ2-7
CASSSPGLFSYEQYF
>TRBD1|TRBV7-2|few|16|TRBJ2-1
CASSNNRGLQLSEQFF
>TRBD2|TRBV6-5|-|17|TRBJ2-3
CASSLNRLAASTDTQYF
>TRBD2|TRBV11-2|many|14|TRBJ2-7
CASSFGGSGGEQYF
>TRBD1|TRBV10-3|few|14|TRBJ2-1
CAIMEQGAVNEQFF
>TRBD2|TRBV20-1|-|16|TRBJ2-7
CSASPGASGGAYEQYF
>TRBD2|TRBV4-3|once|16|TRBJ2-1
CASSQVLGLARNEQFF
>-|TRBV7-6|few|16|TRBJ2-1
CASSLSLSPLLDEQFF
>-|TRBV6-5|many|16|TRBJ2-5
CASSYGAELSKETQYF
>TRBD1|TRBV20-1|-|16|TRBJ2-3
CSAPLERGPSTDTQYF
>-|TRBV12-3/TRBV12-4|-|13|TRBJ2-2
CASDRENTGELFF
>TRBD1|TRBV28|many|16|TRBJ2-1
CASSRSRTGRYNEQFF
>TRBD1|TRBV5-1|many|14|TRBJ1-6
CASSGQGSNSPLHF
>-|TRBV11-2|-|15|TRBJ2-7
CASSSWDRPSYEQYF
>-|TRBV4-3|-|13|TRBJ1-2
CASSYQGHYGYTF
>-|TRBV28|many|11|TRBJ1-2
CASSFDYGYTF
>TRBD1|TRBV7-2|many|17|TRBJ2-6
CASSLQGALAGANVLTF
>-|TRBV2|many|11|TRBJ2-1
CASRDYQKQFF
>-|TRBV5-1|-|14|TRBJ1-5
CASSVRASNQPQHF
>-|TRBV10-3|many|15|TRBJ2-7
CAIRNRQTSSYEQYF